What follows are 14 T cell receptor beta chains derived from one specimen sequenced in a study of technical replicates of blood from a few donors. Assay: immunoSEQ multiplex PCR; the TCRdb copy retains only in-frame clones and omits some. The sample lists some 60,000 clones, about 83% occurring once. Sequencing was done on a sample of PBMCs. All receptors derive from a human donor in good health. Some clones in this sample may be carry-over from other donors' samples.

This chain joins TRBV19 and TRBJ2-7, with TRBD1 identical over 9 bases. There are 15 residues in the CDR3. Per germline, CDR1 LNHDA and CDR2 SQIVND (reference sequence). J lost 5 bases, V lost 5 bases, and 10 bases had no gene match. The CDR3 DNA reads TGTGCCAGTAGTGCACAAGGACAGGGGCAGCACGAGCAGTACTTC. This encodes CASSAQGQGQHEQYF. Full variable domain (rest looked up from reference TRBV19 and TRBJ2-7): DGGITQSPKYLFRKEGQNVTLSCEQNLNHDAMYWYRQDPGQGLRLIYYSQIVNDFQKGDIAEGYSVSREKKESFPLTVTSAQKNPTAFYLCASSAQGQGQHEQYFGPGTRLTVT.

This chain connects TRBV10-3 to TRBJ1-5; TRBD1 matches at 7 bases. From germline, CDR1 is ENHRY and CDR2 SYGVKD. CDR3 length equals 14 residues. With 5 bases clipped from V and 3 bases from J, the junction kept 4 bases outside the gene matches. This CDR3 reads CAISLTGDNQPQHF. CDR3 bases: TGTGCCATCAGTCTTACAGGGGACAATCAGCCCCAGCATTTT.

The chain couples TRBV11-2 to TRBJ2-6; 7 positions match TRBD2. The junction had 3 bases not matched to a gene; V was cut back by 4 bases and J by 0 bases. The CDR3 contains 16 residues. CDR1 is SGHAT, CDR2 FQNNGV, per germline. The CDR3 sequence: CASSSWGGSGANVLTF. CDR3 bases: TGTGCCAGCAGCTCCTGGGGGGGCTCTGGGGCCAACGTCCTGACTTTC.

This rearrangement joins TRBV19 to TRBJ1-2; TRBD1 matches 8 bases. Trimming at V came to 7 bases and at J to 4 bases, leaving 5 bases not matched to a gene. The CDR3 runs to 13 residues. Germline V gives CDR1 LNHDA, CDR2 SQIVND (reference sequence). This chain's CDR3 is CASTRTGTYGYTF. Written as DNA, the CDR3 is TGTGCCAGTACGCGGACAGGGACCTATGGCTACACCTTC.

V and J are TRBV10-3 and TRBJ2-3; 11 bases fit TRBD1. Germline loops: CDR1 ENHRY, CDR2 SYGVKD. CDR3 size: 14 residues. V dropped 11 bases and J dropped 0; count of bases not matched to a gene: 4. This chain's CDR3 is CASRTGGSTDTQYF. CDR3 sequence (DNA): TGTGCCTCCCGGACAGGGGGCAGCACAGATACGCAGTATTTT.

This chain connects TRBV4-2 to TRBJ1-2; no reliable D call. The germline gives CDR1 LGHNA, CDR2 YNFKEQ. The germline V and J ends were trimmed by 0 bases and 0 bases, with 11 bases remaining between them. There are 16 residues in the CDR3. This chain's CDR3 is CASSQDDGRPNYGYTF. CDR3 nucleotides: TGTGCCAGCAGCCAAGATGACGGCAGGCCTAACTATGGCTACACCTTC.

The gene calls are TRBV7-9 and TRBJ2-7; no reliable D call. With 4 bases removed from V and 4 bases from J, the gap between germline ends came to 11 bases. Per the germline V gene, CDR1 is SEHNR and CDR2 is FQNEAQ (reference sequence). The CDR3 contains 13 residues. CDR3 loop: CASSSNRVYEQYF. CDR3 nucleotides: TGTGCCAGCAGCTCGAACAGAGTTTACGAGCAGTACTTC.

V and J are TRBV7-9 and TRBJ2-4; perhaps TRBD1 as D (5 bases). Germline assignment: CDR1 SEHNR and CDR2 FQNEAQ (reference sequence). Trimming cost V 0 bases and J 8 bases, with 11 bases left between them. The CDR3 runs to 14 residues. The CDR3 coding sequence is TGTGCCAGCAGCTTAGCCTCTCAAGGGGACATTCAGTACTTC. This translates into CASSLASQGDIQYF.

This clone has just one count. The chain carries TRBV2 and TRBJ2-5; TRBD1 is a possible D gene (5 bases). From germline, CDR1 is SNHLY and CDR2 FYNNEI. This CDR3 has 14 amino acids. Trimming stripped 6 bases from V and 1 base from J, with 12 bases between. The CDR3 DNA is TGTGCCAGCAGGCTGGGGCATAGCCAAGAGACCCAGTACTTC. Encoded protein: CASRLGHSQETQYF. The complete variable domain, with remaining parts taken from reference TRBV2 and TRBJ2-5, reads EPEVTQTPSHQVTQMGQEVILRCVPISNHLYFYWYRQILGQKVEFLVSFYNNEISEKSEIFDDQFSVERPDGSNFTLKIRSTKLEDSAMYFCASRLGHSQETQYFGPGTRLLVL.

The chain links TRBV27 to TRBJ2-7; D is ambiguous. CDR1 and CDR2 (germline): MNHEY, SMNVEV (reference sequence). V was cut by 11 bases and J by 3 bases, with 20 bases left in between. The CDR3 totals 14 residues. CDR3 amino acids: CAACLSSECYEQYF. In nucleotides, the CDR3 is TGTGCCGCTTGTTTGTCGAGTGAATGCTACGAGCAGTACTTC.

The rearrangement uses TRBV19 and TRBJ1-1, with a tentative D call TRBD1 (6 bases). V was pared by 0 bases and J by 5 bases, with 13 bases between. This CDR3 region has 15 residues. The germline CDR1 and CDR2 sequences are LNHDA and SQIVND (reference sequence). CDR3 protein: CASSIDPRGLTEAFF. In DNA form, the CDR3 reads TGTGCCAGTAGTATAGATCCGCGGGGGCTAACTGAAGCTTTCTTT.

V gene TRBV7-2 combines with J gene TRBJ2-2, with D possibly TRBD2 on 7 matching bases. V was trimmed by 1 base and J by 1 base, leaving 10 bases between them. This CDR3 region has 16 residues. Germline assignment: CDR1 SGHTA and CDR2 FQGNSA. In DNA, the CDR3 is TGTGCCAGCAGCTTAGTCGGGGGGCTGAACACCGGGGAGCTGTTTTTT. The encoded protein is CASSLVGGLNTGELFF.

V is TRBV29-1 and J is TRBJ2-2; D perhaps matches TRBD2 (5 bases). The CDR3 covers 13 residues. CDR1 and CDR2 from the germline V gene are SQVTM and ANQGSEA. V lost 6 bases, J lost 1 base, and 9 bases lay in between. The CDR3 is CSVSSRNTGELFF. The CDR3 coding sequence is TGCAGCGTCTCTAGCAGGAACACCGGGGAGCTGTTTTTT.

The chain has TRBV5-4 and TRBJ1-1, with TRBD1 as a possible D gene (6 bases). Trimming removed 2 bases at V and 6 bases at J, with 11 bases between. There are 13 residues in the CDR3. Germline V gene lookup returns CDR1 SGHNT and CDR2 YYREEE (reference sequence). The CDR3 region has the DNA TGTGCCAGCAGCTTATTTCAGGGGTCTGAAGCTTTCTTT. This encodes CASSLFQGSEAFF.